The 2 T cell receptor beta chains presented below share a single source sample, sequenced in a study of CD8+ T cells in alopecia areata. Reverse transcribed after extraction, RNA yielded cDNA as the sequencing template. The protocol was immunoSEQ multiplex PCR, while the TCRdb copy is restricted to in-frame clones and leaves out a portion. The sample records about 190,000 clones, less than 65% being singletons. Treatment noted: oral pan-JAK inhibitor, 5-10 mg twice daily. The starting material was CD4+ T cells sorted from blood, obtained at week 24, from a patient treated with tofacitinib. These receptors came from a human donor with alopecia areata.

V gene TRBV7-2 combines with J gene TRBJ1-1, with 8 positions matching TRBD1. The CDR3 sequence is 16 residues long. V shed 3 bases, J shed 4 bases, and the junction held 10 bases outside the gene matches. Germline CDR1 is SGHTA and CDR2 is FQGNSA. Here the CDR3 DNA reads TGTGCCAGCAGCTTGCGGCAGGGGGCGCGAGGCACTGAAGCTTTCTTT. Amino acids: CASSLRQGARGTEAFF.

The rearrangement links TRBV7-2 to TRBJ1-2; no definite D call. The CDR3 is 13 amino acids. CDR1 SGHTA and CDR2 FQGNSA come from the germline V gene. Trimming left V 4 bases short and J 3 bases short, with 9 bases between. CDR3 DNA sequence: TGTGCCAGCAGCTACCGAAGGGACTATGGCTACACCTTC. It is translated as CASSYRRDYGYTF.